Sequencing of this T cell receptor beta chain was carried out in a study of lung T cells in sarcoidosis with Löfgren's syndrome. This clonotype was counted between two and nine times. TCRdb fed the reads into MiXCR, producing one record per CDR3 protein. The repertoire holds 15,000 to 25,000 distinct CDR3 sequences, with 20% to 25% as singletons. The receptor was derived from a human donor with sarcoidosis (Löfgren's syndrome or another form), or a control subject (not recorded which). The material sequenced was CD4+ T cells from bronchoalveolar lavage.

CDR3 amino acids: CSVIRQGVRQGNTIYF. CDR3 in DNA: TGCAGCGTTATTAGGCAGGGCGTCCGGCAAGGAAACACCATATATTTT. The V and J genes are TRBV29-1 and TRBJ1-3, with D perhaps matching TRBD1 (5 bases). The germline CDR1 and CDR2 sequences are SQVTM and ANQGSEA. V was pared by 5 bases and J by 4 bases, with 21 bases between. CDR3 length: 16 amino acids.